The T cell receptor (beta chain) under discussion was sequenced for a study of blood T cell repertoires in COVID-19. Turning to the study itself: Italy, Spain and the United States were the sources of the convalescent and acute COVID-19 samples. PBMCs, B-cell-depleted T cells, or T cells were the source of the cDNA or gDNA that made up the material.

Seattle patients were enrolled during active infection and followed longitudinally. The ends were cut back, 0 bases at V and 7 bases at J, with 9 bases in the middle. Germline CDR1 and CDR2: ENHRY and SYGVKD. The CDR3 has 13 residues. Under the authors' procedure: Amplified reference gene primers provided the basis for estimating nucleated cell counts. Some clones are missing from TCRdb's copy, which holds only in-frame ones; the method was immunoSEQ multiplex PCR. That table gives V, J and clone size, and the DNA gave D and trimming. The table has about 97,000 clones, almost 90% seen once; the top ten hold around 2.1%.

The sample taken for sequencing was peripheral blood. This sequence joins TRBV10-3 and TRBJ1-2; no definite D call. The clonotype originates from a man in his fifties with COVID-19, enrolled during active disease. CDR3 bases: TGTGCCATCAGTGAGTCGAACGGGATTGGCTACACCTTC. Translating it yields CAISESNGIGYTF.